This TCR beta chain was captured by sequencing in a study of STAT3 mutations in large granular lymphocyte leukemia. Here immunoSEQ multiplex PCR was the method, and the copy in TCRdb shows in-frame clones only, minus some. This sample carries approximately 29,000 clones, around 86% of them seen once, and the ten largest clones take approximately 11%. On this clone itself: Antigen specificity is unknown.

Germline-derived CDR1 and CDR2 are SGHDN and FVKESK. The ends were cut back, 1 base at V and 8 bases at J, with 17 bases in the middle. The CDR3 covers 15 residues. Study findings and constraints: In T-cell large granular lymphocyte leukemia, about half of patients showed multiple immunodominant subclonotypes.

The TCR comes from a man aged 60 to 75 with T-cell large granular lymphocyte leukemia. Some clones in this sample may be carry-over from other donors' samples. This chain connects TRBV14 to TRBJ1-2; D gene uncertain. The sequenced sample consisted of peripheral blood mononuclear cells. CDR3 sequence reads: CASSQGTLLRRGYTF. The CDR3, as DNA: TGTGCCAGCAGCCAAGGCACGTTACTTCGTAGGGGCTACACCTTC. The variable domain in full, completed from reference TRBV14 and TRBJ1-2, reads EAGVTQFPSHSVIEKGQTVTLRCDPISGHDNLYWYRRVMGKEIKFLLHFVKESKQDESGMPNNRFLAERTGGTYSTLKVQPAELEDSGVYFCASSQGTLLRRGYTFGSGTRLTVV.